The present TCR beta chain was sequenced within a study of CD8 T cells in ankylosing spondylitis. This clonotype has just a few counts. The antigen remains unidentified. By quantitative 5'-RACE with molecular barcodes, the TCR beta libraries were made. TCRdb passed the 5' RACE reads through MiXCR, listing each CDR3 protein once. This repertoire shows about 390,000 distinct CDR3 sequences, around 20% found once; its top ten account for about 16%. V lost 1 base and J lost 8, with 9 bases in between. Germline CDR1 is SGHAT and CDR2 is FQDESV (reference sequence). The CDR3 has 13 residues. Study-level points and caveats: For ankylosing spondylitis blood, a TCR beta motif of several highly homologous variants appeared characteristic.

The V and J genes are TRBV11-1 and TRBJ2-1; D call uncertain. This TCR came from a male donor with ankylosing spondylitis. Material for sequencing was blood, either unsorted or a sorted T cell fraction (not recorded which). In nucleotides, the CDR3 is TGTGCCAGCAGCTTAGGCCCTAGGGATGAGCAGTTCTTC. Residues: CASSLGPRDEQFF.